The 31 T cell receptor delta chains reported below all come from one sample, sequenced in a study of gamma-delta T cells after stem cell transplantation. TCRdb re-processed the RT-PCR reads using CATT. The table includes some 1,300 delta-chain clones, under 2% detected once. The sample taken for sequencing was gamma-delta T cells. The receptors were sampled from a human donor. It is not recorded whose cells these are; they may come from a transplant donor.

This clone was counted a few times. This DNA translates differently at residue 11 from the TCRdb protein, which is that of a much larger clone; a read error is likely, and the protein shown is the DNA's own translation. V is TRDV2 and J is TRDJ3, with 10 bases that match TRDD3. V gave up 3 bases and J gave up 2 bases; unmatched junction bases: 9. The CDR3 sequence is 19 residues long. Germline CDR1 GEAIGNYY, CDR2 EKD. CDR3 sequence: CACDGGYAGIPWDTRQMFF. As DNA, the CDR3 is TGTGCCTGTGACGGGGGATACGCGGGGATCCCCTGGGACACCCGACAGATGTTTTTC.

This clone is medium-sized. This probably arose from a read error, given a far larger clone one base away. The rearrangement joins TRDV2 to TRDJ1; 10 positions match TRDD3. CDR1 GEAIGNYY and CDR2 EKD come from the germline V gene. The CDR3 spans 19 residues. CDR3 region: CACGTVRGIRDMSTDKLIF. The CDR3 region has the DNA TGTGCCTGTGGCACCGTCCGGGGGATACGCGATATGTCCACCGATAAACTCATCTTT.

This clone showed up just a few times. The protein TCRdb lists belongs to a much larger clone and differs from this DNA's translation at residue 16, which points to a read error; the protein shown is made from the DNA. V is TRDV2 and J is TRDJ3; D might be TRDD3 (5 bases). This CDR3 comprises 18 residues. CDR1 GEAIGNYY and CDR2 EKD come from the germline V gene. The DNA for the CDR3 is TGTGCCTGTGACCCTGTACTGGCCAGCTCCTGGGACACCCGACAGGTGTTTTTC. This sequence encodes CACDPVLASSWDTRQVFF.

This clone came up a few times. Other DNA variants within this sample encode the same CDR3. The rearrangement links TRDV2 to TRDJ1; 10 bases align to TRDD3. The CDR3 sequence is 15 residues long. Germline CDR1 and CDR2: GEAIGNYY and EKD. V was pared by 0 bases and J by 1 base, with 1 base of the junction left unmatched. CDR3 sequence reads: CACDTVGDTTDKLIF. CDR3 nucleotides: TGTGCCTGTGACACCGTGGGGGATACCACCGATAAACTCATCTTT.

About this clone itself: A far larger clone is off by one base, so a read error is likely. The V and J genes are TRDV2 and TRDJ3; 9 bases are a match to TRDD3. Germline matching of the DNA provided the J gene here, since TCRdb leaves it blank. This CDR3 is built from 21 residues. CDR1 and CDR2 (germline): GEAIGNYY, EKD. CDR3 nucleotide sequence: TGTGCCTGTGGCACCGGGGGACTGGGGGACCTCAGCTCCTGGGACACCCGACAGATGTTTTTC. Translating gives CACGTGGLGDLSSWDTRQMFF.

As regards this clone: A far larger clone is only one base removed, so a read error is likely. The chain recombines TRDV2 with TRDJ1; D is possibly TRDD2 (5 bases). The CDR3 covers 15 residues. Germline V gene data show CDR1 as GEAIGNYY and CDR2 as EKD. V lost 0 bases and J 1 base, leaving 11 bases between the germline ends. The CDR3 here is CACDTVSSSTDKLIF. The CDR3, as DNA: TGTGCCTGTGACACCGTGAGTTCCTCCACCGATAAACTCATCTTT.

The chain is built from TRDV2 and TRDJ1, with 9 bases that match TRDD3. CDR1 is GEAIGNYY, CDR2 EKD, per germline. This CDR3 comprises 16 residues. J lost 0 bases, V lost 1 base, and 5 bases had no gene match. The CDR3 coding sequence is TGTGCCTGTGACACTATGGGGGATAAGTACACCGATAAACTCATCTTT. It translates to CACDTMGDKYTDKLIF.

Concerning this clone itself: A far more abundant clone sits one base away, making this likely a read error. The DNA of the CDR3 is TGTGCCTGTGACCGTATCTCTACTGGGGACACCTCCTGGGACACCCGACAGGTGTTTTTC. Amino acid sequence: CACDRISTGDTSWDTRQVFF. This rearrangement joins TRDV2 to TRDJ3; 7 nucleotides line up with TRDD3. CDR1 GEAIGNYY and CDR2 EKD come from the germline V gene. The CDR3 has 20 amino acids.

J is TRDJ1 and V is TRDV2, with D possibly being TRDD3 (5 bases). Between the trimmed V and J ends, which lost 3 bases and 4 bases, there was a span of 17 bases. The CDR3 is made up of 15 amino acids. CDR1 and CDR2 (germline): GEAIGNYY, EKD. The CDR3 DNA sequence: TGTGCCTGTGACGACGTACTGGAGAGGAGCGATAAACTCATCTTT. This gives the protein CACDDVLERSDKLIF.

Relative to its sample, this clone is hyperexpanded (1% or more). Other nucleotide sequences from this sample produce the same CDR3. This chain uses TRDV2 with TRDJ1, with 12 bases matching TRDD3. Germline V gene lookup returns CDR1 GEAIGNYY and CDR2 EKD. The V and J ends lost 0 bases and 1 base, in that order; junction bases with no gene match: 8. The CDR3 loop spans 18 amino acids. CDR3: CACDTVSKLGDTTDKLIF. The CDR3 DNA follows: TGTGCCTGTGACACCGTTTCCAAACTGGGGGATACCACCGATAAACTCATCTTT.

This clone was detected a few times. The rearrangement links TRDV2 to TRDJ1, with a tentative D call TRDD3 (6 bases). Trimming stripped 3 bases from V and 4 bases from J, with 20 bases between. The CDR3 is made up of 16 amino acids. Germline assignment: CDR1 GEAIGNYY and CDR2 EKD. The CDR3: CACDLVGRRGNDKLIF. CDR3 in DNA: TGTGCCTGTGACCTCGTGGGTAGGCGGGGGAACGATAAACTCATCTTT.

There are a few counts of this clone. A far larger clone is only one base removed, so a read error is likely. The same CDR3 also results from other DNA sequences found in this sample. This sequence joins TRDV2 and TRDJ1; D possibly corresponds to TRDD3 (5 bases). CDR1 and CDR2 from the germline V gene are GEAIGNYY and EKD. Between the trimmed V and J ends, which lost 0 bases and 1 base, there was a span of 23 bases. This CDR3 has 19 amino acids. The CDR3, as DNA: TGTGCCTGTGACACCGTCCGGGGAATACGCGATATGTCCACCGATAAACTCATCTTT. Amino acid sequence: CACDTVRGIRDMSTDKLIF.

Of note for this clone: TCRdb has a much larger clone's protein, which differs at residue 14 from the translation of this DNA, likely because of a read error; what is shown is the protein translated from the DNA. The V and J genes are TRDV2 and TRDJ1, with 10 bases fitting TRDD3. CDR1 and CDR2 from the germline V gene are GEAIGNYY and EKD. The CDR3 is 18 amino acids. The CDR3 nucleotides read TGTGCCTGTGACGCGGTAATGGGGGATACCGGCCACACCGAGAAACTCATCTTT. It specifies CACDAVMGDTGHTEKLIF.

This clone was detected only a few times. A read error may be the cause here, since a much bigger clone is one base away. In the same sample, other DNA sequences code for this CDR3. The V call is TRDV2, the J call TRDJ1, with a weak D call TRDD3 (6 bases). Germline CDR1 is GEAIGNYY and CDR2 is EKD. The CDR3 is made up of 15 amino acids. The CDR3 here is CACDTLGADTDKLIF. Here the CDR3 DNA reads TGTGCCTGCGACACCTTGGGGGCAGACACCGATAAACTCATCTTT.

To note about this clone: TCRdb assigns this DNA the protein of a much larger clone, which departs from its translation at residue 13; this likely reflects a read error, and the protein shown comes from translating the DNA. J is TRDJ1 and V is TRDV2, with D possibly matching TRDD3 (6 bases). Germline values: CDR1 GEAIGNYY, CDR2 EKD. The CDR3 loop spans 16 amino acids. As DNA, the CDR3 is TGTGCCTGTGACCCTATGGGGGGTCCGTACACCGATAGACTCATCTTT. It yields the protein CACDPMGGPYTDRLIF.

With respect to this clone: TCRdb's protein, taken from a much larger clone, differs from this DNA's translation at residue 17, likely owing to a read error; the protein displayed comes from the DNA. This rearrangement joins TRDV2 to TRDJ1; 8 nucleotides match TRDD3. This CDR3 comprises 19 residues. CDR1 and CDR2 from the germline V gene are GEAIGNYY and EKD. The DNA of the CDR3 is TGTGCCTGTGACACCGTCCCTACTGGGGATACATATGTCGCCGATAAATTCATCTTT. Translating gives CACDTVPTGDTYVADKFIF.

The chain uses TRDV2 and TRDJ2, with TRDD3 matching 12 bases. The J gene was not available in TCRdb and was assigned here by matching the DNA to germline segments. The CDR3 sequence is 16 residues long. The ends lost 2 bases at V and 4 bases at J; junction bases unmatched: 4. Germline CDR1 reads GEAIGNYY; CDR2 reads EKD. CDR3 DNA sequence: TGTGCCTGTGACATCCTACTGGGGGATACGACAGCACAACTCTTCTTT. Protein sequence: CACDILLGDTTAQLFF.

A word on this clone: The TCRdb protein comes from a much larger clone and disagrees with this DNA's translation at residue 13, likely due to a read error; the protein given here is derived from the DNA. The chain uses TRDV2 and TRDJ3; the match to TRDD3 covers 10 bases. Germline CDR1 reads GEAIGNYY; CDR2 reads EKD. The CDR3 covers 19 residues. This CDR3 reads CACDGGYAGISWGTRQMFF. DNA for the CDR3: TGTGCCTGTGACGGGGGATACGCGGGGATCTCCTGGGGCACCCGACAGATGTTTTTC.

As regards this clone: Since a far larger clone is one base different, this is likely a read error. This specimen includes other DNA sequences encoding the same CDR3. The rearrangement joins TRDV2 to TRDJ2; 8 bases are shared with TRDD3. Germline V CDR1 and CDR2: GEAIGNYY, EKD. The V and J ends lost 7 bases and 4 bases, in that order; junction bases with no gene match: 10. CDR3 length: 15 residues. CDR3 loop: CACDTLGDTTAQLFF. CDR3 nucleotides: TGTGCCTGCGATACACTCGGGGATACGACAGCACAACTCTTCTTT.

This clone occurred a few times. TCRdb's listed protein matches a much larger clone and diverges from this DNA's translation at residue 10, likely through a read error; the protein shown comes from the DNA. DNA of the CDR3: TGTGCCTGTGACTTAGTTCGTACTGGGGACCCGGGAGGGACCGATAAACTCATCTTT. Translation gives CACDLVRTGDPGGTDKLIF. The V and J genes are TRDV2 and TRDJ1; TRDD3 aligns across 7 bases. The CDR3 consists of 19 residues. Looked up from germline, CDR1 is GEAIGNYY and CDR2 is EKD. V shed 3 bases, J shed 2 bases, and the junction held 20 bases outside the gene matches.

This clone was detected a few times. This chain connects TRDV1 to TRDJ1; TRDD3 aligns across 7 bases. V dropped 0 bases and J dropped 0; count of bases not matched to a gene: 22. CDR1 is TSWWSYY and CDR2 is QGS in the germline V gene. There are 22 residues in the CDR3. CDR3 DNA: TGTGCTCTTGGGGAACTATCGGGTGGGGGACACTCACGATGGGAGGACACCGATAAACTCATCTTT. This sequence encodes CALGELSGGGHSRWEDTDKLIF.

This clone was seen a handful of times. TCRdb's entry gives the protein of a much larger clone, which mismatches this DNA's translation at residue 13, likely from a read error; the protein reported here is translated from the DNA. The rearrangement uses TRDV2 and TRDJ1; 10 nucleotides match TRDD3. Germline CDR1 is GEAIGNYY and CDR2 is EKD. CDR3 length: 18 amino acids. The V segment lost 0 bases and the J segment 3 bases; nucleotides outside the gene matches: 12. The CDR3 reads CACDTVTGRGGYADKLIF. For the CDR3, the DNA is TGTGCCTGTGACACCGTGACTGGAAGAGGGGGATACGCCGATAAACTCATCTTT.

Comment on this clone: Only one base separates this from a far larger clonotype, so it likely reflects a read error. Other nucleotide sequences from this sample produce the same CDR3. This sequence joins TRDV2 and TRDJ1; 9 bases agree with TRDD3. Germline V gives CDR1 GEAIGNYY, CDR2 EKD. This CDR3 has 16 residues. CDR3 region: CACDTLAGGLSDKLIF. The CDR3 region has the DNA TGTGCCTGCGACACCCTAGCTGGGGGATTATCCGATAAACTCATCTTT.

The V gene is TRDV2, the J gene TRDJ1, with 8 bases fitting TRDD3. The CDR3 has 15 amino acids. Trimming removed 0 bases from V and 6 bases from J; junction bases left unmatched: 8. The germline CDR1 and CDR2 sequences are GEAIGNYY and EKD. The CDR3 DNA reads as TGTGCCTGTGACACCCCTGTACTGGGGGTTAATAAACTCATCTTT. Protein: CACDTPVLGVNKLIF.

About this clone: The TCRdb protein comes from a much larger clone and disagrees with this DNA's translation at residue 5, likely due to a read error; the protein given here is derived from the DNA. The chain carries TRDV2 and TRDJ3; 7 positions agree with TRDD3. V lost 3 bases to trimming and J lost 0 bases; unmatched junction nucleotides: 7. The CDR3 is made up of 18 amino acids. Per the germline V gene, CDR1 is GEAIGNYY and CDR2 is EKD. CDR3 sequence (DNA): TGTGCCTGTGACGCTCTGGGGATAGGCTCCTGGGACACCCGACAGATGTTTTTC. As protein: CACDALGIGSWDTRQMFF.

This clone is large (0.1 to 1%) within its sample. The sample carries other DNA sequences with the same CDR3. The chain is built from TRDV2 and TRDJ1; 10 bases are a match to TRDD3. Germline CDR1 GEAIGNYY, CDR2 EKD. The CDR3 consists of 16 residues. Trimming took 3 bases from V and 0 from J; bases not matched to a gene: 6. The CDR3 DNA is TGTGCCTGTGACCCCTTGACTGGGGGATACACCGATAAACTCATCTTT. Residues: CACDPLTGGYTDKLIF.

The V and J genes are TRDV2 and TRDJ1; 9 nucleotides agree with TRDD3. Germline loops: CDR1 GEAIGNYY, CDR2 EKD. This CDR3 contains 17 residues. V was clipped by 3 bases and J by 0 bases; unmatched bases: 10. In DNA, the CDR3 is TGTGCCTGTGACCTACTGGGGGAGAGGGGGAACACCGATAAACTCATCTTT. Its translation is CACDLLGERGNTDKLIF.

A remark on this clone: Translating this DNA gives a protein that differs at residue 9 from the TCRdb one, which belongs to a much larger clone; a read error is likely, and the protein shown is this translation. The chain combines TRDV2 with TRDJ1; 9 bases are shared with TRDD3. The closer fit of TRDJ2 to the DNA end suggests the J call may be wrong. The CDR3 contains 15 residues. From germline, CDR1 is GEAIGNYY and CDR2 EKD. CDR3 in DNA: TGTGCCTGTGATCGCCTGGGGGATGCAATCGATAAACTCTTCTTT. Its translation is CACDRLGDAIDKLFF.

This clone was seen only a few times. Just one base apart from a much larger clone, this may be a read error. This chain connects TRDV2 to TRDJ1; 7 bases are shared with TRDD3. CDR3 length equals 20 residues. The germline V gene has CDR1 GEAIGNYY and CDR2 EKD. J gave up 0 bases and V 3 bases, and 21 bases lay outside the gene matches. The CDR3 spells CACDPIGGGDNLRHTDKLIF. CDR3 in DNA: TGTGCCTGTGACCCAATTGGCGGTGGGGATAACCTAAGGCACACCGATAAACTCATCTTT.

This clone is medium-sized. A far larger clone is just one base off, so this is likely a read error. V gene TRDV2 combines with J gene TRDJ2; TRDD3 matches at 8 bases. Germline V gives CDR1 GEAIGNYY, CDR2 EKD. The CDR3 spans 16 residues. CDR3 residues: CACDDVLGGLTAQPFF. The CDR3, as DNA: TGTGCCTGTGACGACGTACTGGGGGGCCTGACAGCACAACCCTTCTTT.

In its sample, this clone was seen a few times. The V and J genes are TRDV2 and TRDJ1, with D unresolved. This CDR3 has 15 amino acids. CDR1 and CDR2 (germline): GEAIGNYY, EKD. V was cut by 1 base and J by 2 bases, with 13 bases left in between. CDR3 residues: CACDTIGLTTDKLIF. The CDR3 DNA reads as TGTGCCTGTGACACGATTGGGTTGACTACCGATAAACTCATCTTT.